The TCR beta chain under discussion was sequenced for a study of blood T cell repertoires in COVID-19. CDR3 length: 14 residues. Trimming cost V 2 bases and J 7 bases, with 10 bases left between them. The germline CDR1 and CDR2 sequences are SGHDT and YYEEEE. Methods used by the authors: Reference gene primers were amplified, and this amplification served to estimate nucleated cell counts. Profiled with immunoSEQ multiplex PCR; TCRdb holds only in-frame clones, not every one. D and trimming come from the DNA, and the V and J calls and clone size come from that table. The table includes about 210,000 clones, 84% detected once.

Sequencing was done on a sample of peripheral blood. The gene calls are TRBV5-6 and TRBJ1-6; D is possibly TRBD1 (6 bases). The sequence was collected from a woman older than 75 with COVID-19, enrolled during active disease. The CDR3 sequence: CASSFADRNSPLHF. CDR3 nucleotides: TGTGCCAGCAGCTTTGCCGACAGGAATTCACCCCTCCACTTT.